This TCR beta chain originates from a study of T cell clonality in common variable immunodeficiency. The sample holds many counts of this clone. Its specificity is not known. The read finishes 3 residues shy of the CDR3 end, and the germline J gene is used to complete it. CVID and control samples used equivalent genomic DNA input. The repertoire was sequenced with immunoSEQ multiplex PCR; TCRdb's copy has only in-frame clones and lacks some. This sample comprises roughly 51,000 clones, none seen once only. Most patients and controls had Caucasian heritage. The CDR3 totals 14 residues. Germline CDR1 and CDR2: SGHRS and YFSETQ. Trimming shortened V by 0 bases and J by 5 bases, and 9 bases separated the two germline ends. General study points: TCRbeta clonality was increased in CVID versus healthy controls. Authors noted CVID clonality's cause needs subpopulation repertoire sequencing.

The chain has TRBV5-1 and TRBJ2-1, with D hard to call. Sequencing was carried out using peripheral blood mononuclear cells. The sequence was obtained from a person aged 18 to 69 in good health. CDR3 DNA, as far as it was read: TGCGCCAGCAGCTTGGATTTCGAGGACAATGAG. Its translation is CASSLDFEDNE. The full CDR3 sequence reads CASSLDFEDNEQFF. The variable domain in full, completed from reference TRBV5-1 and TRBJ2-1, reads KAGVTQTPRYLIKTRGQQVTLSCSPISGHRSVSWYQQTPGQGLQFLFEYFSETQRNKGNFPGRFSGRQFSNSRSEMNVSTLELGDSALYLCASSLDFEDNEQFFGPGTRLTVL.